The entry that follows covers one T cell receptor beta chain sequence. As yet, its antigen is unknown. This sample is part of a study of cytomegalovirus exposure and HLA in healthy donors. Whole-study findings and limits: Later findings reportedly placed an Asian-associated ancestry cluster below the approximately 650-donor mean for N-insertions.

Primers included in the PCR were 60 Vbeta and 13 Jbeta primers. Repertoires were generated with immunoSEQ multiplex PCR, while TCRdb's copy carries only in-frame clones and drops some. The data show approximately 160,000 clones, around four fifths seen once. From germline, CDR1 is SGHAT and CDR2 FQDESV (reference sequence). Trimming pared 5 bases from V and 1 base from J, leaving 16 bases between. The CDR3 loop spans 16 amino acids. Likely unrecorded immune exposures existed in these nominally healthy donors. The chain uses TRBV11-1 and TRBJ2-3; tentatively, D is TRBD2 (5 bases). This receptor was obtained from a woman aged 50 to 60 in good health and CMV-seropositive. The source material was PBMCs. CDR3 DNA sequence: TGTGCCAGCAGCCGGACTTCAAGCATGGGCACAGATACGCAGTATTTT. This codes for CASSRTSSMGTDTQYF.